This is a list of T cell receptor beta chains from one sample in a study of blood T cell repertoires in COVID-19. Clones were sequenced by immunoSEQ multiplex PCR, and TCRdb holds only the in-frame ones, with some missing. The sample includes approximately 150,000 clones, around 80% seen only once; the top ten take approximately 2.4%. Sequencing was carried out using PBMCs or T cells enriched from blood (not recorded which). The receptors shown here come from a man aged 35 to 55 with acute COVID-19. Each CDR3 is given without its conserved first and last residue. The D gene is left open where the match is weak.

>TRBJ2-3|TRBV7-9|-
ASSSPPQRPTDTQY
>TRBJ1-5|TRBV2|-
ASSEQGQPNQPQH
>TRBJ2-5|TRBV2|-
ASGRGEAPETQY
>TRBJ2-3|TRBV18|TRBD1
ASSPERQGGTDTQY
>TRBJ2-6|TRBV28|-
ASSLAGDGANVLT
>TRBJ2-7|TRBV7-2|-
ASSFSIGSSYEQY
>TRBJ2-1|TRBV28|TRBD2
ASSPPIAGVTLKEQF
>TRBJ2-7|TRBV11-2|-
ASSFSYEQY
>TRBJ1-2|TRBV6-6|TRBD1
ASRPGQNNYGYT
>TRBJ1-1|TRBV5-1|-
ASSSGVGTEAF
>TRBJ2-7|TRBV7-9|TRBD2
ASSLGEGREQY
>TRBJ2-3|TRBV12-3/TRBV12-4|TRBD1
ASRRQGSDTQY
>TRBJ1-2|TRBV6-5|TRBD1
ASSYSGTAYGYT
>TRBJ1-5|TRBV6-5|-
ASSYGGSNQPQH
>TRBJ2-3|TRBV5-1|-
ASSRGSSTDTQY
>TRBJ2-3|TRBV18|TRBD2
ASSSLGGSGTDTQY